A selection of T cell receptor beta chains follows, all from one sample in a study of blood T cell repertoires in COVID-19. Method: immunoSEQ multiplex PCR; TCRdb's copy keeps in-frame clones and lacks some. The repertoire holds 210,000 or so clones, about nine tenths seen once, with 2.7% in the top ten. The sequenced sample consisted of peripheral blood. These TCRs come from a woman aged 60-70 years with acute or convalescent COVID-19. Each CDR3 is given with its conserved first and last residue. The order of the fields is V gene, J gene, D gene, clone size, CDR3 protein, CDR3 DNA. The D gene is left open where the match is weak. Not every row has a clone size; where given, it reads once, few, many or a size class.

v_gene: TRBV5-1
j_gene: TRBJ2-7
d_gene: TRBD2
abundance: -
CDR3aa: CASSPPGRGLAGGEQYF
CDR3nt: TGCGCCAGCAGCCCGCCAGGACGTGGGCTAGCGGGGGGGGAGCAGTACTTC

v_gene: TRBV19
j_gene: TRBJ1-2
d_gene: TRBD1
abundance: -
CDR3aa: CASSSRQGRAHGYTF
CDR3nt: TGTGCCAGTAGTTCGCGACAGGGGAGGGCTCATGGCTACACCTTC

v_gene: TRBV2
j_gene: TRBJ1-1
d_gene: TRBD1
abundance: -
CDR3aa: CASSRQGMTEAFF
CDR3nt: TGTGCCAGCAGTCGACAGGGTATGACTGAAGCTTTCTTT

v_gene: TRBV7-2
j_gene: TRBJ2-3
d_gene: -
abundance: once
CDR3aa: CASSLGPGTDTQYF
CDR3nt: TGTGCCAGCAGCTTAGGCCCAGGCACAGATACGCAGTATTTT

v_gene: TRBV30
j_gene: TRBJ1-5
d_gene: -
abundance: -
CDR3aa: CAWSPLDSLNQPQHF
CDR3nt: TGTGCCTGGAGTCCGCTAGACAGCCTCAATCAGCCCCAGCATTTT

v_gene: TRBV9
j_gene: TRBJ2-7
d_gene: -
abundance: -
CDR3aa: CASSVEPGVVYEQYF
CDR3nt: TGTGCCAGCAGCGTAGAGCCAGGGGTAGTCTACGAGCAGTACTTC

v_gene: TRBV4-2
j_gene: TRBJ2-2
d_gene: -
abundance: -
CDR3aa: CASSQGGTPGTGELFF
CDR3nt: TGTGCCAGCAGCCAAGGCGGAACACCCGGAACCGGGGAGCTGTTTTTT

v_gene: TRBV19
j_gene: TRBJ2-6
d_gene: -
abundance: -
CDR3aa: CASSPDRTGANVLTF
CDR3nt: TGTGCCAGTAGTCCAGACAGAACTGGGGCCAACGTCCTGACTTTC

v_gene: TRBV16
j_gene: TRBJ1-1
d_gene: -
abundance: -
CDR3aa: CASSQPGIPDTEAFF
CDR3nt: TGTGCCAGCAGCCAACCCGGGATTCCGGACACTGAAGCTTTCTTT

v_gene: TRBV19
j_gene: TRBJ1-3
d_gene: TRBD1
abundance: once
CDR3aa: CASSPTGTGNTIYF
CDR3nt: TGTGCCAGTAGTCCGACAGGGACCGGAAACACCATATATTTT

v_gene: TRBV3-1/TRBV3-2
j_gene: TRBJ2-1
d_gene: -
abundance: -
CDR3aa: CASSTRLSSSYNEQFF
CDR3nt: TGTGCCAGCAGCACACGACTGTCGAGCTCCTACAATGAGCAGTTCTTC

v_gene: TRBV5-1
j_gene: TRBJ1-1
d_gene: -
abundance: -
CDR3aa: CASSFEVGRTEAFF
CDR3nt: TGCGCCAGCAGCTTCGAAGTGGGGAGAACTGAAGCTTTCTTT

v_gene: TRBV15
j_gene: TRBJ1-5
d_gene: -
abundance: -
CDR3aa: CATSSGGGQGNQPQHF
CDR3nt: TGTGCCACCAGCAGTGGCGGGGGGCAAGGCAATCAGCCCCAGCATTTT

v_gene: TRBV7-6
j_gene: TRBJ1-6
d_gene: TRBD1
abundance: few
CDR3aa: CASSFGAGGRNSPLHF
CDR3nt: TGTGCCAGCAGCTTTGGGGCAGGGGGCCGTAATTCACCCCTCCACTTT

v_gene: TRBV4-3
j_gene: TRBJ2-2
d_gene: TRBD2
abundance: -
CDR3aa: CASSHPDRIRGLANTGELFF
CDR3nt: TGCGCCAGCAGCCATCCCGATCGGATCCGGGGACTAGCGAACACCGGGGAGCTGTTTTTT

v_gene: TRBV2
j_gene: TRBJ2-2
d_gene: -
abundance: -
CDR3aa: CASNPRQYTGELFF
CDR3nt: TGTGCCAGCAACCCTAGACAGTACACCGGGGAGCTGTTTTTT

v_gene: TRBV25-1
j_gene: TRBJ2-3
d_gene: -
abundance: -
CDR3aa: CASSEGGAGNQDTQYF
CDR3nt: TGTGCCAGCAGTGAAGGGGGGGCGGGAAATCAAGATACGCAGTATTTT

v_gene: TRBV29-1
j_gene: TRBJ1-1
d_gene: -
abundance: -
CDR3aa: CSVEGGDGDEAFF
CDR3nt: TGCAGCGTTGAAGGGGGCGATGGGGATGAAGCTTTCTTT

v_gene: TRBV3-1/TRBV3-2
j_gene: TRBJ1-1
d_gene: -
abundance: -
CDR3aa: CASSQGPWGGNTEAFF
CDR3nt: TGTGCCAGCAGCCAAGGGCCCTGGGGGGGCAACACTGAAGCTTTCTTT

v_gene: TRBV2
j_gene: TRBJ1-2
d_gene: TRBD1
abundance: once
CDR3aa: CASSGTGINGYTF
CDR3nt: TGTGCCAGCAGCGGGACAGGGATCAATGGCTACACCTTC

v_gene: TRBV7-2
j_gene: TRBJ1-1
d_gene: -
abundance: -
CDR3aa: CASSLASLNTEAFF
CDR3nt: TGTGCCAGCAGCTTAGCGTCGTTGAACACTGAAGCTTTCTTT

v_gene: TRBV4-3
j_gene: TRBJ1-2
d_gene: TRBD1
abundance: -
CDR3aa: CASSHIDRGLDGYTF
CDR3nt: TGCGCCAGCAGCCATATTGACAGGGGGCTCGATGGCTACACCTTC

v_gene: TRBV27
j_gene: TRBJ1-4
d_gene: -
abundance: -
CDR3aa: CASRSIQGSREKLFF
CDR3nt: TGTGCCAGCAGATCGATACAGGGAAGTCGCGAAAAACTGTTTTTT

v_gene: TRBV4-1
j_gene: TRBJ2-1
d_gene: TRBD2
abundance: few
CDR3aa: CASSLWTGGPNEQFF
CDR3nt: TGCGCCAGCAGCCTCTGGACGGGAGGGCCTAATGAGCAGTTCTTC

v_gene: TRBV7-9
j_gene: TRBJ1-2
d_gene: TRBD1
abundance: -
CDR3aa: CASGTDSNYGYTF
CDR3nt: TGTGCCAGCGGGACAGATTCTAACTATGGCTACACCTTC

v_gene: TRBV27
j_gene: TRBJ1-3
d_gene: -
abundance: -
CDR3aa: CASSARGSSGNTIYF
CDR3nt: TGTGCCAGCAGTGCCAGGGGTTCCTCGGGAAACACCATATATTTT

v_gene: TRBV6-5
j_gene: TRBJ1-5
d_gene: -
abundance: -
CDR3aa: CASSFRGPYSNQPQHF
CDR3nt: TGTGCCAGCAGTTTCAGGGGCCCCTATAGCAATCAGCCCCAGCATTTT

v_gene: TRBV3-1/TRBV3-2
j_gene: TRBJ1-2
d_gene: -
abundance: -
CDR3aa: CASSQDSGRYGYTF
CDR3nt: TGTGCCAGCAGCCAAGACTCCGGTCGGTATGGCTACACCTTC